What follows are 22 T cell receptor beta chains derived from one specimen sequenced in a study of CD8 T cells in ankylosing spondylitis. TCRdb recomputed calls from the 5' RACE reads with MiXCR, one row per CDR3 protein. The sample records about 140,000 distinct CDR3 sequences, more than 7% being singletons. Sequences were obtained from synovial fluid, either unsorted or a sorted T cell fraction (not recorded which). These receptors were taken from a male donor with ankylosing spondylitis.

About this clonotype: The junction does not match germline at one end; this may be a read error. CDR3 region: CCARDPAPGDNEQFF. Here the CDR3 DNA reads TGCTGTGCTAGGGACCCGGCTCCGGGCGACAATGAGCAGTTCTTC. This chain uses TRBV20-1 with TRBJ2-1; perhaps D is TRBD1 or TRBD2 (5 bases each). CDR3 length equals 15 residues. Germline loops: CDR1 DFQATT, CDR2 SNEGSKA (reference sequence).

V usage is TRBV4-2 and J usage is TRBJ2-1, with 10 positions matching TRBD2. The V segment lost 0 bases and the J segment 12 bases; nucleotides outside the gene matches: 8. Germline assignment: CDR1 LGHNA and CDR2 YNFKEQ. CDR3 length: 15 residues. The DNA of the CDR3 is TGTGCCAGCAGCCAAGAAAAGCGGGGGGGCCTCTCGCAGTTCTTC. Translating it yields CASSQEKRGGLSQFF.

This clonotype was observed a few times. CDR3 nucleotides: TGTGCCAGCAGCATCTGGCGGGGCTACGAGCAGTACTTC. Protein: CASSIWRGYEQYF. The V call is TRBV7-9, the J call TRBJ2-7; possibly TRBD2 for D (6 bases). The V and J ends lost 5 bases and 3 bases respectively, with 11 bases between them. Germline loops: CDR1 SEHNR, CDR2 FQNEAQ (reference sequence). The CDR3 extends over 13 amino acids.

This clonotype occurred many times. This chain joins TRBV20-1 and TRBJ1-2, with TRBD1 matching over 9 bases. CDR1 and CDR2 (germline): DFQATT, SNEGSKA (reference sequence). The CDR3 sequence is 13 residues long. Unmatched junction bases numbered 3, after V lost 5 bases and J lost 2 bases. This CDR3 is CSAGQGKNYGYTF. The DNA for the CDR3 is TGCAGTGCTGGACAGGGGAAGAACTATGGCTACACCTTC.

This clonotype appeared many times. This chain joins TRBV20-1 and TRBJ2-7; the D gene is possibly TRBD2 (6 bases). V was shortened by 5 bases and J by 9 bases, with 23 bases between the two germline ends. CDR1 is DFQATT and CDR2 is SNEGSKA in the germline V gene (reference sequence). This CDR3 contains 14 residues. The CDR3, as DNA: TGCAGTGCTCCGGGAGCGGCAGGGAGTAAAGGGCAGTACTTC. Translation gives CSAPGAAGSKGQYF.

V and J are TRBV12-3 or TRBV12-4 and TRBJ2-1, with 8 bases identical to TRBD1. V lost 1 base to trimming and J lost 10 bases; unmatched junction nucleotides: 12. This CDR3 has 16 residues. The CDR3 sequence is CASSLGGQALTIEQFF. Here the CDR3 DNA reads TGTGCCAGCAGTTTAGGGGGACAGGCCCTCACAATCGAGCAGTTCTTC.

The chain combines TRBV18 with TRBJ1-3, with 7 bases lining up with TRBD1. Germline CDR1 is KGHSH and CDR2 is LQKENI. The trim removed 6 bases at V and 3 bases at J, leaving 8 bases unmatched. The CDR3 has 15 residues. CDR3: CASSPIQGHGNTIYF. CDR3 DNA sequence: TGTGCCAGCTCGCCTATACAGGGGCATGGAAACACCATATATTTT.

The V gene is TRBV28, the J gene TRBJ2-7; 7 nucleotides line up with TRBD2. CDR3 size: 11 residues. The germline V gene has CDR1 MDHEN and CDR2 SYDVKM. The junction had 3 bases not matched to a gene; V was cut back by 11 bases and J by 2 bases. The CDR3 spells CAWGGTYEQYF. The CDR3 nucleotides are TGTGCCTGGGGGGGGACCTACGAGCAGTACTTC.

This clonotype was seen a handful of times. This chain joins TRBV20-1 and TRBJ2-1; D tentatively reads TRBD1 or TRBD2 (5 bases each). The germline V gene has CDR1 DFQATT and CDR2 SNEGSKA (reference sequence). CDR3 length: 12 residues. Deletions cut 3 bases from V and 9 bases from J, with 12 bases between. CDR3 loop: CSASSGPGEQFF. The CDR3 bases are TGCAGTGCTAGCTCGGGGCCAGGTGAGCAGTTCTTC.

This chain joins TRBV27 and TRBJ2-7, with 12 bases that match TRBD2. The V gene end was trimmed by 5 bases and the J gene end by 2 bases; junction bases not matched to a gene: 4. This CDR3 comprises 15 residues. Germline V lookup: CDR1 MNHEY, CDR2 SMNVEV (reference sequence). CDR3 amino acids: CASSPGLAGPYEQYF. DNA of the CDR3: TGTGCCAGCAGTCCCGGACTAGCGGGACCCTACGAGCAGTACTTC.

The chain recombines TRBV27 with TRBJ1-1; 8 bases are a match to TRBD1. This CDR3 is built from 15 residues. Looked up from germline, CDR1 is MNHEY and CDR2 is SMNVEV (reference sequence). Trimming cost V 4 bases and J 3 bases; bases outside gene matches: 7. This CDR3 reads CASSSYRGYDTEAFF. The CDR3 DNA reads as TGTGCCAGCAGTTCGTACAGGGGGTACGACACTGAAGCTTTCTTT.

This clonotype was counted many times. The rearrangement joins TRBV30 to TRBJ2-2; tentative D call: TRBD1 (6 bases). With 1 base removed from V and 4 bases from J, the gap between germline ends came to 19 bases. The CDR3 totals 17 residues. Germline CDR1 and CDR2: GTSNPN and SVGIG (reference sequence). In nucleotides, the CDR3 is TGTGCCTGGAGTGGACGCAAGGACAGAAAGTCCACCGGGGAGCTGTTTTTT. Translated, it gives CAWSGRKDRKSTGELFF.

J is TRBJ2-7 and V is TRBV6-1; the match to TRBD2 covers 13 bases. The V gene's germline CDR1 is MNHNS and CDR2 SASEGT. The ends lost 6 bases at V and 0 bases at J; junction bases unmatched: 8. The CDR3 runs to 17 residues. DNA of the CDR3: TGTGCCAGCAGCGGACTAGCGGGAGCCAGCACCTCCTACGAGCAGTACTTC. As protein: CASSGLAGASTSYEQYF.

J is TRBJ2-3 and V is TRBV5-1; D is possibly TRBD1 (6 bases). Deletions cut 4 bases from V and 2 bases from J, with 11 bases between. This CDR3 region has 14 residues. In germline, CDR1 is SGHRS, CDR2 YFSETQ. CDR3 coding DNA: TGCGCCAGCAGCCCAGGACAGACCACAGATACGCAGTATTTT. It translates to CASSPGQTTDTQYF. The full variable domain, in which reference TRBV5-1 and TRBJ2-3 provide the parts outside the CDR3, is KAGVTQTPRYLIKTRGQQVTLSCSPISGHRSVSWYQQTPGQGLQFLFEYFSETQRNKGNFPGRFSGRQFSNSRSEMNVSTLELGDSALYLCASSPGQTTDTQYFGPGTRLTVL.

At least ten counts were recorded for this clonotype. V is TRBV9 and J is TRBJ1-1, with D perhaps TRBD1 (5 bases). Per the germline V gene, CDR1 is SGDLS and CDR2 is YYNGEE. This CDR3 is built from 15 residues. Trimming took off 0 bases at V and 3 bases at J, with 12 bases between the two ends. The CDR3 DNA reads as TGTGCCAGCAGCGTAGATCCAGGGACCCACACTGAAGCTTTCTTT. Its translation is CASSVDPGTHTEAFF.

The J gene is TRBJ2-7, the V gene TRBV19; maybe TRBD1 (6 bases). The V gene lost 4 bases and the J gene lost 2 bases, with 6 bases spanning the gap. CDR1 and CDR2 from the germline V gene are LNHDA and SQIVND (reference sequence). The CDR3 is 12 amino acids. This CDR3 is CASSNRAYEQYF. CDR3 nucleotide sequence: TGTGCCAGTAGTAACAGGGCCTACGAGCAGTACTTC. Based on the CDR3 plus reference TRBV19 and TRBJ2-7, the full variable domain is DGGITQSPKYLFRKEGQNVTLSCEQNLNHDAMYWYRQDPGQGLRLIYYSQIVNDFQKGDIAEGYSVSREKKESFPLTVTSAQKNPTAFYLCASSNRAYEQYFGPGTRLTVT.

In its sample, this clonotype was seen a few times. The rearrangement links TRBV18 to TRBJ1-1, with TRBD1 matching 7 bases. The trim removed 6 bases at V and 3 bases at J, leaving 16 bases unmatched. The length of the CDR3 is 17 residues. CDR1 and CDR2 (germline): KGHSH, LQKENI. CDR3: CASSWREGGSGDTEAFF. CDR3 nucleotides: TGTGCCAGCTCCTGGAGAGAAGGGGGCTCGGGGGACACTGAAGCTTTCTTT. Drawing the rest from reference TRBV18 and TRBJ1-1, the complete variable domain is NAGVMQNPRHLVRRRGQEARLRCSPMKGHSHVYWYRQLPEEGLKFMVYLQKENIIDESGMPKERFSAEFPKEGPSILRIQQVVRGDSAAYFCASSWREGGSGDTEAFFGQGTRLTVV.

In its sample, this clonotype was seen a few times. This chain links TRBV7-8 with TRBJ1-5; D is undetermined. V shed 2 bases and J shed 5 bases, with 16 bases lying between them. This CDR3 is built from 16 residues. Germline lookup yields CDR1 SGHVS and CDR2 FQNEAQ. The CDR3: CASSLRAGEGDQPQHF. The CDR3 coding sequence is TGTGCCAGCAGCTTAAGGGCAGGAGAAGGCGATCAGCCCCAGCATTTT. Filled out from reference TRBV7-8 and TRBJ1-5, the complete variable domain reads GAGVSQSPRYKVAKRGQDVALRCDPISGHVSLFWYQQALGQGPEFLTYFQNEAQLDKSGLPSDRFFAERPEGSVSTLKIQRTQQEDSAVYLCASSLRAGEGDQPQHFGDGTRLSIL.

This clonotype has a handful of counts. The chain recombines TRBV10-3 with TRBJ2-1, with a possible D match to TRBD1 (6 bases). Between the trimmed V and J ends, which lost 3 bases and 0 bases, there was a span of 12 bases. The CDR3 is 16 residues long. Looked up from germline, CDR1 is ENHRY and CDR2 is SYGVKD. The CDR3 protein is CAISEQGTTSYNEQFF. CDR3 DNA: TGTGCCATCAGTGAACAGGGAACAACCTCCTACAATGAGCAGTTCTTC.

The rearrangement joins TRBV29-1 to TRBJ1-1; D remains ambiguous. There are 13 residues in the CDR3. Trimming removed 7 bases at V and 5 bases at J, with 17 bases between. CDR1 and CDR2 (germline): SQVTM, ANQGSEA. CDR3 DNA sequence: TGCAGCGCCTTAGGTAAATCATGGACTGAAGCTTTCTTT. This sequence encodes CSALGKSWTEAFF.

This clonotype has more than one count but fewer than ten. The chain uses TRBV28 and TRBJ2-2, with D maybe TRBD1 (6 bases). CDR1 and CDR2 (germline): MDHEN, SYDVKM. V was trimmed by 4 bases and J by 0 bases, leaving 12 bases between them. This CDR3 comprises 16 residues. The CDR3 sequence: CASSSAGTPNTGELFF. The CDR3 DNA reads TGTGCCAGCAGTTCTGCCGGGACACCGAACACCGGGGAGCTGTTTTTT.

J is TRBJ2-7 and V is TRBV7-2; TRBD2 is a possible D gene (6 bases). Trimming took off 1 base at V and 4 bases at J, with 11 bases between the two ends. This CDR3 spans 14 amino acids. Germline loops: CDR1 SGHTA, CDR2 FQGNSA. CDR3 in DNA: TGTGCCAGCAGCTTAGGGGGGGACTTATACGAGCAGTACTTC. This sequence encodes CASSLGGDLYEQYF.